The clone carrying this T cell receptor (beta chain) came up many times. This record comes from a study of T cells in Graves' hyperthyroidism and ophthalmopathy. TCR beta CDR3 regions were amplified from RNA. During a first-round RT-PCR of the TCR CDR3, the HTBI primer set was used. MiXCR, applied by TCRdb to the multiplex PCR reads, yields one record per CDR3 protein. Counted here are approximately 600,000 distinct CDR3 sequences, less than 25% occurring once; the ten biggest clones make up about 34%. V was pared by 1 base and J by 2 bases, with 12 bases between. Per the germline V gene, CDR1 is SGHTA and CDR2 is FQGNSA. CDR3 length: 15 amino acids.

This sequence joins TRBV7-2 and TRBJ2-7; D ambiguous. Sequencing was done on a sample of blood. This sequence was found in a man aged 25 to 45 with Graves' ophthalmopathy. The CDR3 spells CASSLDRGLTYEQYF. The CDR3, as DNA: TGTGCCAGCAGCTTAGATCGTGGCTTGACCTACGAGCAGTACTTC.